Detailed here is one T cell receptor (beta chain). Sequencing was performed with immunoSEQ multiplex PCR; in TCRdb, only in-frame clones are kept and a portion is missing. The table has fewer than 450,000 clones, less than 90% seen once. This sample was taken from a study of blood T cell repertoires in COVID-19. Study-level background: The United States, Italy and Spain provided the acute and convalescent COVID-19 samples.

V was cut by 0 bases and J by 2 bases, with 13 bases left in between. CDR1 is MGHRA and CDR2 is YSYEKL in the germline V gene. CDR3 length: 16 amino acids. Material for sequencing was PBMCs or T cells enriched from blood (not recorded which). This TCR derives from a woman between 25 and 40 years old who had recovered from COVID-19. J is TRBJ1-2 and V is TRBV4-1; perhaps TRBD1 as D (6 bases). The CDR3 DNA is TGCGCCAGCAGCCAAGATTCCCCAGGGGTGAACTATGGCTACACCTTC. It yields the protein CASSQDSPGVNYGYTF.